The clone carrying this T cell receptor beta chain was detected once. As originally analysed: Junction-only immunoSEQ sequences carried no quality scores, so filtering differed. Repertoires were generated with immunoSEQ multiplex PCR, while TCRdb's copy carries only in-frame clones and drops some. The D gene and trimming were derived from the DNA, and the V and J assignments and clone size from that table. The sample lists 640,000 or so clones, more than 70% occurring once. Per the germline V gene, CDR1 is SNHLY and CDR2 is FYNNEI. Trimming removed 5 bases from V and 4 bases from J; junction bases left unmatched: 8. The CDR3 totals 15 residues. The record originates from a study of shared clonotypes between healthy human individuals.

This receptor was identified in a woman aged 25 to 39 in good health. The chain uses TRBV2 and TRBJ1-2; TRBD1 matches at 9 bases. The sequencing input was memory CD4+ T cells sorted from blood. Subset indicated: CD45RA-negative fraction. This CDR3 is CASSPAGTGPYGYTF. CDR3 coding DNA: TGTGCCAGCAGTCCGGCCGGGACAGGGCCCTATGGCTACACCTTC.